The present entry profiles one T cell receptor (beta chain) with its context. The source of the sample is a study of T cell changes during pregnancy in multiple sclerosis. Assay used: immunoSEQ multiplex PCR; TCRdb lists only in-frame clones, some missing. Of 57,000 or so clones detected, roughly 90% appear once; the ten largest clones hold approximately 1.2%. The CDR3 extends over 15 amino acids. Germline CDR1 reads LNHDA; CDR2 reads SQIVND (reference sequence). V lost 5 bases, J lost 3 bases, and 8 bases stayed unmatched. The sample was peripheral blood, taken in the second trimester of pregnancy. This TCR was sampled from a female donor with multiple sclerosis, enrolled in a pregnancy study. The chain combines TRBV19 with TRBJ1-1; 8 nucleotides agree with TRBD1. The CDR3 nucleotides are TGTGCCAGTAGTCAGAGATTGGACAGGGACACTGAAGCTTTCTTT. This codes for CASSQRLDRDTEAFF.